Sequencing of this T cell receptor (beta chain) was carried out in a study of cytomegalovirus exposure and HLA in healthy donors. In regard to this clone: The antigen remains unidentified.

In the PCR, 60 Vbeta and 13 Jbeta primers were used. As processed by the authors: Later reanalysis found around 84 million unique TCR beta chains, around 11 million of them shared. Libraries were prepared by immunoSEQ multiplex PCR; TCRdb keeps only in-frame clonotypes and omits some of them. The DNA gave D and trimming, while V, J and clone size come from that table. This table lists some 200,000 clones. Samples came from healthy bone marrow donors. Trimming removed 5 bases from V and 0 bases from J, with 7 bases in between. Germline V lookup: CDR1 MNHEY, CDR2 SVGAGI. The CDR3 runs to 14 residues. Points from the study as a whole: With later analysis, a missense DCLRE1C variant became linked to TCR beta V- and J-gene trimming. A later analysis found TCR association rates differed by HLA locus, highest for DRB1 and lowest for HLA-C.

The rearrangement uses TRBV6-5 and TRBJ1-4; D uncertain. This TCR was sampled from a girl aged 2 to 10 in good health and CMV-seropositive. Sequenced: PBMCs. In nucleotides, the CDR3 is TGTGCCAGCAGTCGACAAGCAACTAATGAAAAACTGTTTTTT. This sequence encodes CASSRQATNEKLFF.